This TCR beta chain emerged from a study of blood T cell repertoires in COVID-19. Study-level information: The United States, Italy and Spain were the sources of the acute and convalescent COVID-19 samples. From T cells, B-cell-depleted T cells, or PBMCs came the material, which was cDNA or gDNA.

Clones were sequenced by immunoSEQ multiplex PCR, and TCRdb holds only the in-frame ones, with some missing. The table lists about 150,000 clones, around 80% of them singletons. With V trimmed by 0 bases and J by 4 bases, 7 bases remained unmatched. Germline CDR1 reads MGHRA; CDR2 reads YSYEKL. The CDR3 totals 18 residues. This chain joins TRBV4-1 and TRBJ2-7; 15 nucleotides align to TRBD2. Sequenced sample: peripheral blood. The sequence came from a man in his sixties with acute or convalescent COVID-19. The CDR3 DNA reads TGCGCCAGCAGCCAAGATCTAGGACTAGCGGGAGGGCAATACGAGCAGTACTTC. Protein sequence: CASSQDLGLAGGQYEQYF.